What follows are 26 T cell receptor beta chains derived from one specimen sequenced in a study of blood T cell repertoires in COVID-19. Profiled with immunoSEQ multiplex PCR; TCRdb holds only in-frame clones, not every one. Of about 220,000 clones in the sample, 75% to 90% were seen once. Sequenced sample: peripheral blood. These receptors came from a human donor in a cohort sampled during active COVID-19.

This chain uses TRBV15 with TRBJ1-2; the match to TRBD1 covers 12 bases. The CDR3 covers 15 residues. The ends lost 5 bases at V and 4 bases at J; junction bases unmatched: 5. CDR1 is LNHNV, CDR2 YYDKDF, per germline (reference sequence). CDR3 protein: CATSRDRGQGYGYTF. DNA for the CDR3: TGTGCCACCAGCCGGGACAGGGGGCAGGGCTATGGCTACACCTTC.

About this clone itself: Other DNA sequences within the sample encode an identical CDR3. The J gene is TRBJ1-1, the V gene TRBV3-1 (or the pseudogene TRBV3-2); D is unclear. Germline CDR1 is LGHDT and CDR2 is YNNKEL (reference sequence). This CDR3 has 13 residues. V lost 3 bases, J lost 5 bases, and 10 bases lay in between. The CDR3 spells CASSQGGNTEAFF. DNA of the CDR3: TGTGCCAGCAGCCAGGGAGGGAATACTGAAGCTTTCTTT.

J is TRBJ1-6 and V is TRBV7-9; possibly TRBD1 for D (6 bases). Germline V CDR1 and CDR2: SEHNR, FQNEAQ (reference sequence). There are 16 residues in the CDR3. With 4 bases removed from V and 2 bases from J, the gap between germline ends came to 12 bases. This chain's CDR3 is CASSYLGGAYNSPLHF. The CDR3 coding sequence is TGTGCCAGCAGCTACTTAGGGGGGGCCTATAATTCACCCCTCCACTTT.

This clone showed up many times. The V and J genes are TRBV27 and TRBJ2-2; D remains ambiguous. Germline CDR1 MNHEY, CDR2 SMNVEV (reference sequence). Trimming took 2 bases from V and 3 from J, leaving 4 bases between them. The CDR3 has 13 amino acids. CDR3 sequence reads: CASSLRDTGELFF. CDR3 DNA: TGTGCCAGCAGTTTACGGGACACCGGGGAGCTGTTTTTT.

The J gene is TRBJ1-1, the V gene TRBV2; weak D call: TRBD1 (6 bases). The ends were cut back, 10 bases at V and 11 bases at J, with 17 bases in the middle. The length of the CDR3 is 11 residues. CDR1 and CDR2 (germline): SNHLY, FYNNEI. CDR3: CATPLGALAFF. In DNA, the CDR3 is TGTGCCACTCCCCTGGGGGCTTTGGCTTTCTTT. Filled out from reference TRBV2 and TRBJ1-1, the complete variable domain reads EPEVTQTPSHQVTQMGQEVILRCVPISNHLYFYWYRQILGQKVEFLVSFYNNEISEKSEIFDDQFSVERPDGSNFTLKIRSTKLEDSAMYFCATPLGALAFFGQGTRLTVV.

The chain is built from TRBV9 and TRBJ2-3; weak D call: TRBD2 (6 bases). The V gene's germline CDR1 is SGDLS and CDR2 YYNGEE. Trimming took 2 bases from V and 2 from J, leaving 12 bases between them. CDR3 size: 15 residues. In DNA form, the CDR3 reads TGTGCCAGCAGCGTCCGGGACTTACCCACAGATACGCAGTATTTT. Translating it yields CASSVRDLPTDTQYF.

The CDR3 bases are TGTGCCAGTAGTTCTCTGGGACAGGGGGCGTTGGAGCAGTTCTTC. This sequence encodes CASSSLGQGALEQFF. This rearrangement joins TRBV19 to TRBJ2-1; 12 bases align to TRBD1. The junction had 9 bases not matched to a gene; V was cut back by 5 bases and J by 10 bases. The CDR3 length is 15 residues. Per the germline V gene, CDR1 is LNHDA and CDR2 is SQIVND (reference sequence).

This CDR3 reads CASSGLAYQETQYF. The CDR3 DNA follows: TGTGCCAGCTCCGGACTAGCGTACCAAGAGACCCAGTACTTC. The rearrangement joins TRBV18 to TRBJ2-5, with 9 bases lining up with TRBD2. From germline, CDR1 is KGHSH and CDR2 LQKENI. V shed 6 bases and J 0 bases; nucleotides not matched to a gene: 2. The CDR3 runs 14 residues.

This clone was found a few times. This chain uses TRBV10-2 with TRBJ1-1; 9 nucleotides match TRBD1. The germline V gene has CDR1 WSHSY and CDR2 SAAADI. The V gene end was trimmed by 4 bases and the J gene end by 7 bases; junction bases not matched to a gene: 7. The CDR3 spans 14 residues. The CDR3 reads CASSGRQGVGEAFF. CDR3 in DNA: TGCGCCAGCAGTGGAAGACAGGGGGTAGGTGAAGCTTTCTTT.

This sequence joins TRBV19 and TRBJ1-1; TRBD1 matches 8 bases. J lost 1 base, V lost 5 bases, and 6 bases had no gene match. This CDR3 has 15 residues. Germline loops: CDR1 LNHDA, CDR2 SQIVND (reference sequence). This chain's CDR3 is CASSLGTGGNTEAFF. CDR3 coding DNA: TGTGCCAGTAGTCTCGGGACAGGAGGGAACACTGAAGCTTTCTTT.

This rearrangement joins TRBV7-9 to TRBJ2-3; no definite D call. The germline CDR1 and CDR2 sequences are SEHNR and FQNEAQ (reference sequence). Trimming shortened V by 5 bases and J by 4 bases, and 4 bases separated the two germline ends. The CDR3 covers 11 residues. The CDR3, as DNA: TGTGCCAGCAGCGAGTCAGATACGCAGTATTTT. This gives the protein CASSESDTQYF.

V and J are TRBV5-1 and TRBJ1-1; 7 bases map to TRBD1. The CDR3 is 18 residues long. Per germline, CDR1 SGHRS and CDR2 YFSETQ. After removal of 5 bases from V and 1 base from J, the junction contained 17 bases not matched to a gene. In nucleotides, the CDR3 is TGCGCCAGCAGGTCCAACTTCAGGGGGACGGTTGGGAACACTGAAGCTTTCTTT. Translating it yields CASRSNFRGTVGNTEAFF.

The chain employs TRBV9 and TRBJ2-7, with D possibly matching TRBD2 (7 bases). Germline CDR1 and CDR2: SGDLS and YYNGEE. Trimming took 7 bases from V and 3 from J, leaving 26 bases between them. The CDR3 totals 17 residues. The CDR3 DNA is TGTGCCAGCCCCGTCGAGGGGGGGCTCGCGGGGTTCTACGAGCAGTACTTC. Encoded protein: CASPVEGGLAGFYEQYF.

This sequence joins TRBV6-5 and TRBJ2-7; TRBD1 agrees at 7 bases. The V segment lost 7 bases and the J segment 2 bases; nucleotides outside the gene matches: 8. Germline values: CDR1 MNHEY, CDR2 SVGAGI. The CDR3 sequence is 14 residues long. This CDR3 reads CASTSPGTAYEQYF. The CDR3 nucleotides read TGTGCCAGCACCTCTCCAGGGACAGCCTACGAGCAGTACTTC.

J is TRBJ2-4 and V is TRBV28, with 11 bases matching TRBD2. The CDR3 is 20 residues long. CDR1 is MDHEN, CDR2 SYDVKM, per germline. Trimming took 5 bases from V and 0 from J; bases not matched to a gene: 15. The CDR3 DNA reads TGTGCCAGCAGTCTCCTTACCGGGACTAGCGGAGAGTTAGCCAAAAACATTCAGTACTTC. This translates into CASSLLTGTSGELAKNIQYF. The whole variable domain, remainder taken from reference TRBV28 and TRBJ2-4, is DVKVTQSSRYLVKRTGEKVFLECVQDMDHENMFWYRQDPGLGLRLIYFSYDVKMKEKGDIPEGYSVSREKKERFSLILESASTNQTSMYLCASSLLTGTSGELAKNIQYFGAGTRLSVL.

The CDR3 sequence: CASSETGAAKNIQYF. DNA of the CDR3: TGTGCCAGCAGCGAAACAGGGGCGGCCAAAAACATTCAGTACTTC. The J gene is TRBJ2-4, the V gene TRBV28, with 7 bases aligning to TRBD1. V shed 6 bases and J 1 base; nucleotides not matched to a gene: 6. Looked up from germline, CDR1 is MDHEN and CDR2 is SYDVKM. The CDR3 sequence is 15 residues long.

The chain combines TRBV4-3 with TRBJ1-1, with D possibly TRBD1 on 6 matching bases. The length of the CDR3 is 16 residues. Trimming left V 8 bases short and J 4 bases short, with 23 bases between. CDR1 is LGHNA and CDR2 is YSLEER in the germline V gene. The CDR3 region has the DNA TGCGCCAGCGGCGTGGGGGCAAATAGGAGAGGCACTGAAGCTTTCTTT. It encodes CASGVGANRRGTEAFF.

The genes are TRBV11-2 and TRBJ2-7, with D tentatively TRBD1 (6 bases). The CDR3 is 13 amino acids. V lost 5 bases to trimming and J lost 3 bases, with 11 bases between them. CDR1 SGHAT and CDR2 FQNNGV come from the germline V gene. The CDR3 DNA sequence: TGTGCCAGCAGCCCGGGACACAACTACGAGCAGTACTTC. It translates to CASSPGHNYEQYF.

The chain joins TRBV7-2 to TRBJ2-3; 7 nucleotides line up with TRBD2. Trimming took 1 base from V and 5 from J; bases not matched to a gene: 12. The germline gives CDR1 SGHTA, CDR2 FQGNSA. The length of the CDR3 is 17 residues. The CDR3 DNA reads as TGTGCCAGCAGCTTAGGTAGCTTTATAGGGGAGGGAGATACGCAGTATTTT. It yields the protein CASSLGSFIGEGDTQYF.

In its sample, this clone was seen once. The chain has TRBV11-1 and TRBJ2-5; D ambiguous. CDR1 is SGHAT, CDR2 FQDESV, per germline (reference sequence). Trimming removed 5 bases at V and 4 bases at J, with 5 bases between. CDR3 length equals 11 residues. The CDR3 reads CASSLRETQYF. CDR3 DNA: TGTGCCAGCAGCCTCCGAGAGACCCAGTACTTC.

This clone appeared many times. This CDR3 is CSVDQGAYTDTQYF. As DNA, the CDR3 is TGCAGCGTTGATCAGGGGGCATACACAGATACGCAGTATTTT. This rearrangement joins TRBV29-1 to TRBJ2-3; 8 bases match TRBD1. Germline trimming cut 3 bases from V and 2 bases from J; bases unmatched to any gene: 4. Germline V gives CDR1 SQVTM, CDR2 ANQGSEA. The CDR3 has 14 residues.

The chain is built from TRBV9 and TRBJ2-7, with 8 nucleotides matching TRBD1. The germline gives CDR1 SGDLS, CDR2 YYNGEE. After removal of 2 bases from V and 0 bases from J, the junction contained 1 base not matched to a gene. This CDR3 comprises 14 residues. The CDR3 nucleotides read TGTGCCAGCAGCGTTACAGGGGGCTCCTACGAGCAGTACTTC. Translation: CASSVTGGSYEQYF.

Concerning this clone itself: The same CDR3 arises from other DNA sequences in this sample as well. This chain links TRBV19 with TRBJ2-7, with D tentatively TRBD2 (6 bases). V was clipped by 3 bases and J by 1 base, with 13 bases between them. This CDR3 has 15 amino acids. The germline V gene has CDR1 LNHDA and CDR2 SQIVND (reference sequence). CDR3 sequence: CASSISLASSYEQYF. DNA of the CDR3: TGTGCCAGTAGTATTTCCCTAGCGAGTTCCTACGAGCAGTACTTC.

This clone was seen more than once but under ten times. This rearrangement joins TRBV6-4 to TRBJ1-2; TRBD1 matches at 9 bases. From germline, CDR1 is MRHNA and CDR2 SNTAGT. V shed 10 bases, J shed 12 bases, and the junction held 21 bases outside the gene matches. The CDR3 loop spans 15 amino acids. CDR3 nucleotides: TGTGCCACCAAGGGGTTCCGGACAGGGGTCTTGGACCACACCTTC. Translated, it gives CATKGFRTGVLDHTF.

The chain combines TRBV27 with TRBJ2-7; 8 bases are a match to TRBD1. CDR1 and CDR2 (germline): MNHEY, SMNVEV (reference sequence). With V trimmed by 3 bases and J by 4 bases, 5 bases remained unmatched. This CDR3 comprises 14 residues. The CDR3 loop is CASSFQGAQYEQYF. CDR3 coding DNA: TGTGCCAGCAGTTTTCAGGGGGCGCAATACGAGCAGTACTTC.

The chain is built from TRBV10-1 and TRBJ1-1, with 10 bases lining up with TRBD1. Germline CDR1 is WNHNN and CDR2 is SYGVQD (reference sequence). J lost 4 bases, V lost 2 bases, and 1 base had no gene match. The length of the CDR3 is 14 residues. CDR3 bases: TGCGCCAGCAGTGAGAGGACAGGGGGCACTGAAGCTTTCTTT. Protein product: CASSERTGGTEAFF.